The rows below give T cell receptor beta chains drawn from one sample of a study of T cells in Graves' hyperthyroidism and ophthalmopathy. TCRdb redid the calling of the multiplex PCR reads with MiXCR, one entry per CDR3 protein. This table holds 200,000 to 250,000 distinct CDR3 sequences, 16% found once. The sequenced material came from blood. The receptor source for this set is a woman aged 18-35 years with Graves' ophthalmopathy. Both conserved end residues are part of each CDR3. The D gene is left open where the match is weak. Clone size appears in some rows only: once, few, many, or a class for an expanded clone.

j_gene | abundance | d_gene | v_gene | CDR3aa | CDR3nt
TRBJ2-7 | . | . | TRBV27 | CASMAGSYEQYF | TGTGCCAGCATGGCGGGCTCCTACGAGCAGTACTTC
TRBJ2-1 | many | . | TRBV28 | CASSPQYGTRRDEQFF | TGTGCCAGCAGTCCGCAATATGGGACTCGCCGTGACGAGCAGTTCTTC
TRBJ2-1 | . | TRBD2 | TRBV12-3/TRBV12-4 | CASSWPSGDLNEQFF | TGTGCCAGCAGTTGGCCTAGCGGGGATTTGAATGAGCAGTTCTTC
TRBJ2-7 | many | . | TRBV18 | CASSPLSETEYEQYF | TGTGCCAGCTCACCGTTGAGCGAGACGGAATACGAGCAGTACTTC
TRBJ1-5 | many | . | TRBV15 | CATSRDPAGQPQHF | TGTGCCACCAGCAGAGATCCAGCAGGTCAGCCCCAGCATTTT
TRBJ1-2 | many | . | TRBV24-1 | CATSDLTSYGYTF | TGTGCCACCAGTGATTTGACGTCCTATGGCTACACCTTC
TRBJ2-1 | many | . | TRBV7-9 | CASSLRDGEQFF | TGTGCCAGCAGCTTAAGGGATGGTGAGCAGTTCTTC
TRBJ1-2 | . | . | TRBV6-5 | CASSYSWSQGYYGYTF | TGTGCCAGCAGTTACTCGTGGTCACAGGGATACTATGGCTACACCTTC
TRBJ2-7 | many | . | TRBV3-1 | CASSARGGEQYF | TGTGCCAGCAGCGCCAGGGGGGGCGAGCAGTACTTC
TRBJ2-5 | . | TRBD2 | TRBV14 | CASSSRTSGSGGETQYF | TGTGCCAGCAGCTCAAGGACTAGCGGGAGCGGTGGGGAGACCCAGTACTTC
TRBJ2-7 | many | TRBD2 | TRBV28 | CASHSGGHEQYF | TGTGCCAGCCATAGCGGGGGCCACGAGCAGTACTTC
TRBJ2-1 | many | TRBD2 | TRBV27 | CASVRAGGRGNEQFF | TGTGCCAGCGTCCGAGCGGGGGGGAGGGGTAATGAGCAGTTCTTC
TRBJ2-1 | many | TRBD2 | TRBV12-3/TRBV12-4 | CASSSGTSGTPSSYNEQFF | TGTGCCAGCAGTTCCGGGACTAGCGGGACCCCGAGCTCCTACAATGAGCAGTTCTTC
TRBJ2-5 | . | TRBD2 | TRBV3-1 | CASSQSGLAGGQETQYF | TGTGCCAGCAGCCAGAGCGGACTAGCGGGGGGCCAAGAGACCCAGTACTTC
TRBJ1-2 | few | . | TRBV5-1 | CASSLALGGSYGYTF | TGCGCCAGCAGCTTGGCTCTTGGGGGGAGTTATGGCTACACCTTC
TRBJ2-3 | many | TRBD2 | TRBV7-6 | CASSLGVSGRADTQYF | TGTGCCAGCAGCTTAGGGGTGAGCGGGAGGGCTGATACGCAGTATTTT
TRBJ2-3 | many | TRBD2 | TRBV20-1 | CSAWTSLGTQYF | TGCAGTGCTTGGACTAGTTTAGGTACGCAGTATTTT
TRBJ2-1 | many | TRBD2 | TRBV2 | CASSGLGRGVENEQFF | TGTGCCAGCAGTGGGCTGGGGCGGGGGGTTGAGAATGAGCAGTTCTTC
TRBJ2-1 | few | TRBD2 | TRBV9 | CASSPSGINEQFF | TGTGCCAGCAGCCCTAGCGGGATAAATGAGCAGTTCTTC
TRBJ2-1 | many | TRBD2 | TRBV11-2 | CASSSQAGGMDEQFF | TGTGCCAGCAGCTCCCAGGCGGGAGGAATGGATGAGCAGTTCTTC
TRBJ2-1 | few | TRBD2 | TRBV7-9 | CASSSPRTSGFRNEQFF | TGTGCCAGCAGCTCTCCAAGAACTAGCGGGTTTCGGAATGAGCAGTTCTTC
TRBJ2-3 | . | TRBD2 | TRBV4-1 | CASSPQLAGPASTDTQYF | TGCGCCAGCAGCCCTCAACTAGCGGGCCCTGCTAGCACAGATACGCAGTATTTT
TRBJ2-3 | many | TRBD2 | TRBV14 | CASSQRRYSSGRGTDTQYF | TGTGCCAGCAGCCAACGAAGATATTCTAGCGGGAGGGGAACAGATACGCAGTATTTT
TRBJ2-3 | many | . | TRBV28 | CASRRTPADTQYF | TGTGCCAGCAGACGGACACCGGCCGATACGCAGTATTTT
TRBJ2-7 | . | TRBD2 | TRBV19 | CASRNTGTSGTYEQYF | TGTGCCAGTAGAAATACCGGGACTAGCGGGACCTACGAGCAGTACTTC
TRBJ2-7 | many | . | TRBV29-1 | CSVAGVGLEQYF | TGCAGCGTTGCCGGAGTCGGCCTCGAGCAGTACTTC
TRBJ2-3 | many | TRBD2 | TRBV7-2 | CASSSGLAGVGYTDTQYF | TGTGCCAGCAGCTCGGGACTAGCGGGAGTGGGGTACACAGATACGCAGTATTTT
TRBJ1-5 | many | . | TRBV28 | CASSSQAPQPQHF | TGTGCCAGCAGTTCCCAGGCCCCACAGCCCCAGCATTTT
TRBJ2-5 | many | . | TRBV27 | CASSPLGETQYF | TGTGCCAGCAGCCCCCTGGGGGAGACCCAGTACTTC
TRBJ1-5 | many | TRBD1 | TRBV28 | CASSGGTGWDQPQHF | TGTGCCAGCAGTGGGGGGACAGGGTGGGATCAGCCCCAGCATTTT
TRBJ1-5 | many | . | TRBV6-1 | CASSDRELHQPQHF | TGTGCCAGCAGTGACAGGGAATTGCATCAGCCCCAGCATTTT
TRBJ2-7 | few | . | TRBV19 | CASSPGTTGYEQYF | TGTGCCAGTAGTCCAGGGACCACGGGCTACGAGCAGTACTTC
TRBJ2-7 | many | . | TRBV30 | CAWSVTRVGAPRGEQYF | TGTGCCTGGAGTGTCACACGAGTAGGCGCCCCAAGGGGAGAGCAGTACTTC
TRBJ2-3 | few | . | TRBV20-1 | CSARRTDTQYF | TGCAGTGCTAGAAGAACAGATACGCAGTATTTT
TRBJ1-1 | many | . | TRBV18 | CASSPWTGRSTEAFF | TGTGCCAGCTCACCATGGACGGGTCGCAGCACTGAAGCTTTCTTT
TRBJ1-1 | . | . | TRBV9 | CASSPSPLNTEAFF | TGTGCCAGCAGCCCAAGTCCCTTGAACACTGAAGCTTTCTTT
TRBJ2-3 | many | . | TRBV20-1 | CSARDMTDTQYF | TGCAGTGCTAGGGACATGACAGATACGCAGTATTTT
TRBJ2-7 | many | . | TRBV4-2 | CASSQDGGFRNEQYF | TGTGCCAGCAGCCAAGATGGCGGGTTCAGGAACGAGCAGTACTTC
TRBJ2-3 | . | TRBD2 | TRBV2 | CASSWTSGGSNTDTQYF | TGTGCCAGCAGCTGGACTAGCGGGGGGTCCAACACAGATACGCAGTATTTT
TRBJ2-3 | many | . | TRBV15 | CATGSAGLSTDTQYF | TGTGCCACAGGTTCAGCTGGACTATCCACAGATACGCAGTATTTT
TRBJ2-5 | . | TRBD2 | TRBV5-8 | CASRAGGPALQETQYF | TGTGCCAGCAGAGCGGGAGGGCCGGCACTCCAAGAGACCCAGTACTTC
TRBJ1-1 | many | . | TRBV24-1 | CATSDAGDTEAFF | TGTGCCACCAGTGATGCAGGGGACACTGAAGCTTTCTTT
TRBJ2-7 | . | TRBD2 | TRBV6-2/TRBV6-3 | CASSYSSARGTPYEQYF | TGTGCCAGCAGTTACTCGAGCGCGCGGGGGACCCCCTACGAGCAGTACTTC
TRBJ1-2 | many | . | TRBV20-1 | CSAKGGTNYGYTF | TGCAGTGCTAAGGGAGGGACGAACTATGGCTACACCTTC
TRBJ2-1 | many | . | TRBV5-8 | CASSLERGGGYNEQFF | TGTGCCAGCAGCTTGGAGAGGGGAGGGGGATACAATGAGCAGTTCTTC
TRBJ2-2 | many | . | TRBV30 | CAWSLEVGELFF | TGTGCCTGGAGCCTTGAGGTCGGGGAGCTGTTTTTT
TRBJ2-1 | many | TRBD2 | TRBV15 | CATSRGTSRYSSYNEQFF | TGTGCCACCAGCCGAGGGACTAGCCGATATAGCTCCTACAATGAGCAGTTCTTC
TRBJ2-1 | . | TRBD2 | TRBV29-1 | CSVVYTGTSGRYEQFF | TGCAGCGTTGTCTACACCGGGACTAGCGGGAGGTATGAGCAGTTCTTC
TRBJ2-1 | . | . | TRBV20-1 | CSARDPLVLEQFF | TGCAGTGCTAGAGATCCACTAGTTCTTGAGCAGTTCTTC
TRBJ2-1 | many | TRBD2 | TRBV20-1 | CSAKRTSGTYNEQFF | TGCAGTGCTAAAAGGACTAGCGGAACTTACAATGAGCAGTTCTTC
TRBJ1-2 | many | TRBD1 | TRBV3-1 | CASTLQGNYGYTF | TGTGCCAGCACCTTACAGGGGAACTATGGCTACACCTTC
TRBJ1-5 | . | TRBD1 | TRBV12-3/TRBV12-4 | CASSLTGGGSVDQPQHF | TGTGCCAGCAGTTTAACTGGAGGGGGCTCGGTGGATCAGCCCCAGCATTTT
TRBJ2-7 | . | . | TRBV19 | CASSTLTYLGEQYF | TGTGCCAGTAGTACCTTGACCTACCTGGGGGAGCAGTACTTC
TRBJ2-1 | . | TRBD1 | TRBV9 | CASSADRGNNEQFF | TGTGCCAGCAGCGCGGACAGGGGGAACAATGAGCAGTTCTTC
TRBJ1-4 | many | . | TRBV20-1 | CSASSGGFYEKLFF | TGCAGTGCTAGTAGCGGGGGATTCTATGAAAAACTGTTTTTT
TRBJ2-3 | many | TRBD2 | TRBV2 | CASSDGTSGTTDTQYF | TGTGCCAGCAGTGACGGTACTAGCGGGACCACAGATACGCAGTATTTT
TRBJ2-7 | many | TRBD1 | TRBV20-1 | CSARDERGRGEQYF | TGCAGTGCTAGAGATGAGAGGGGGCGAGGCGAGCAGTACTTC
TRBJ2-7 | few | TRBD2 | TRBV28 | CASTKRGGDYEQYF | TGTGCCAGCACAAAACGGGGAGGGGACTACGAGCAGTACTTC
TRBJ2-1 | many | . | TRBV7-2 | CASSPPGRAYNEQFF | TGTGCCAGCAGCCCACCAGGGAGAGCCTACAATGAGCAGTTCTTC